This T cell receptor (beta chain) is drawn from a study of neurological immune-mediated disorders. Study conclusions and caveats: In multiple sclerosis patients, the repertoire cluster was unrelated to clinical or MRI findings. There were no CDR3 amino acid sequences shared by expanded clones across subjects, a result suggesting private repertoires in all groups.

One entry per CDR3 protein results from TCRdb running MiXCR on the 5' RACE reads. The profile covers some 86,000 distinct CDR3 sequences, with just over 2.5% appearing a single time and around 1.1% taken by the ten largest. This clonotype appeared a few times. Its specificity is not known. CDR3 length: 15 amino acids. CDR1 and CDR2 from the germline V gene are SGHTA and FQGNSA. Trimming pared 5 bases from V and 1 base from J, leaving 14 bases between. The sequencing sample was made of PBMCs. The sequence was collected from a woman in her twenties or thirties with multiple sclerosis. The chain combines TRBV7-2 with TRBJ2-5; D gene ambiguous. Here the CDR3 DNA reads TGTGCCAGCAGCCCCTCCCCCGGATCCCAAGAGACCCAGTACTTC. It codes for CASSPSPGSQETQYF. Drawing the rest from reference TRBV7-2 and TRBJ2-5, the complete variable domain is GAGVSQSPSNKVTEKGKDVELRCDPISGHTALYWYRQSLGQGLEFLIYFQGNSAPDKSGLPSDRFSAERTGGSVSTLTIQRTQQEDSAVYLCASSPSPGSQETQYFGPGTRLLVL.